Listed below are T cell receptor beta chains from one sample, sequenced in a study of tumor-infiltrating lymphocytes in primary liver carcinoma. TCRdb independently ran MiXCR on the multiplex PCR reads; one entry per CDR3 protein. Of 20,000 or so distinct CDR3 sequences listed, 80% were seen once; the top ten hold less than 40%. Sequenced input: liver tumor tissue from sampling region 2. These TCRs come from a young woman with primary liver carcinoma and hepatitis B virus infection. Both conserved end residues are trimmed from each CDR3.

CDR3 length: 18; J gene: TRBJ1-1; V gene: TRBV11-2; CDR3 protein: ASSARDRVRKSWNNTEAF
CDR3 length: 9; J gene: TRBJ2-7; V gene: TRBV11-2; CDR3 protein: PSSQASEQY
CDR3 length: 13; J gene: TRBJ2-7; V gene: TRBV6-5; CDR3 protein: SSNYKDSGSYEQY
CDR3 length: 14; J gene: TRBJ2-1; V gene: TRBV11-2; CDR3 protein: ARSTSLAGEYNEQF
CDR3 length: 12; J gene: TRBJ2-7; V gene: TRBV6-1; CDR3 protein: ASSIAAGVYEQY
CDR3 length: 11; J gene: TRBJ2-2; V gene: TRBV6-5; CDR3 protein: ASRQRRTVELF
CDR3 length: 14; J gene: TRBJ2-6; V gene: TRBV6-5; CDR3 protein: ASSYCPGTGANVPT
CDR3 length: 12; J gene: TRBJ2-7; V gene: TRBV11-1; CDR3 protein: VSGLATASYELY
CDR3 length: 9; J gene: TRBJ1-4; V gene: TRBV6-6; CDR3 protein: VCVASEKLF
CDR3 length: 13; J gene: TRBJ2-3; V gene: TRBV5-4; CDR3 protein: ASSANPGLGDTQY
CDR3 length: 17; J gene: TRBJ2-2; V gene: TRBV6-1; CDR3 protein: VSSETLPGGAANTEELF
CDR3 length: 11; J gene: TRBJ2-5; V gene: TRBV6-5; CDR3 protein: ASNTDMGLTRY
CDR3 length: 14; J gene: TRBJ2-3; V gene: TRBV7-9; CDR3 protein: TSSLLLAGATDTQY
CDR3 length: 14; J gene: TRBJ2-1; V gene: TRBV6-5; CDR3 protein: ASSAISGGSCNEQL
CDR3 length: 10; J gene: TRBJ2-1; V gene: TRBV11-2; CDR3 protein: ACSTFQNEQF
CDR3 length: 11; J gene: TRBJ1-2; V gene: TRBV20-1; CDR3 protein: SATPEGRGGYT
CDR3 length: 16; J gene: TRBJ2-3; V gene: TRBV4-3; CDR3 protein: AISQEGLAGGPTDTRY
CDR3 length: 11; J gene: TRBJ2-7; V gene: TRBV6-2/TRBV6-3; CDR3 protein: ASSHMEVGEQY
CDR3 length: 13; J gene: TRBJ1-3; V gene: TRBV14; CDR3 protein: VNSGIGASGNTIY
CDR3 length: 14; J gene: TRBJ2-1; V gene: TRBV4-3; CDR3 protein: ASSQNVAGARDDQF
CDR3 length: 15; J gene: TRBJ2-3; V gene: TRBV5-1; CDR3 protein: ASSRSLGGADKDTQY
CDR3 length: 13; J gene: TRBJ2-7; V gene: TRBV7-9; CDR3 protein: FSSLAGAPMDEQY
CDR3 length: 18; J gene: TRBJ2-2; V gene: TRBV11-3; CDR3 protein: ASSLRRTSVRAGKGGELF
CDR3 length: 11; J gene: TRBJ2-5; V gene: TRBV6-5; CDR3 protein: DSSTDRGLSRY
CDR3 length: 13; J gene: TRBJ2-7; V gene: TRBV6-2/TRBV6-3; CDR3 protein: ASNRFKSSSYEHY
CDR3 length: 12; J gene: TRBJ2-7; V gene: TRBV11-1; CDR3 protein: TSSLATSSYEQY
CDR3 length: 16; J gene: TRBJ2-7; V gene: TRBV4-2; CDR3 protein: SSSQEHLGQGGPREQY
CDR3 length: 13; J gene: TRBJ1-6; V gene: TRBV6-5; CDR3 protein: ASRERSAPHPSLH
CDR3 length: 14; J gene: TRBJ2-1; V gene: TRBV11-2; CDR3 protein: ASSLDIGLAMGELF
CDR3 length: 12; J gene: TRBJ2-7; V gene: TRBV5-8; CDR3 protein: ASRFNGQPYEQY
CDR3 length: 13; J gene: TRBJ2-1; V gene: TRBV4-1; CDR3 protein: AGSLSTGTLHELF
CDR3 length: 9; J gene: TRBJ2-1; V gene: TRBV5-8; CDR3 protein: ASGRFHEQF
CDR3 length: 13; J gene: TRBJ2-1; V gene: TRBV11-3; CDR3 protein: ASIFGARTYNEQF
CDR3 length: 11; J gene: TRBJ1-5; V gene: TRBV29-1; CDR3 protein: SVGGLGNQPQH
CDR3 length: 12; J gene: TRBJ2-5; V gene: TRBV6-2/TRBV6-3; CDR3 protein: ASSHGPTERTQY
CDR3 length: 16; J gene: TRBJ2-2; V gene: TRBV7-8; CDR3 protein: TSSSFRLAGEDTGELF
CDR3 length: 12; J gene: TRBJ1-1; V gene: TRBV11-2; CDR3 protein: ASGLLWTGTEAF
CDR3 length: 12; J gene: TRBJ2-3; V gene: TRBV19; CDR3 protein: ASSTGQGRDTQY
CDR3 length: 16; J gene: TRBJ2-7; V gene: TRBV4-2; CDR3 protein: ASRQEHLGQGGPREKY
CDR3 length: 18; J gene: TRBJ2-6; V gene: TRBV12-3/TRBV12-4; CDR3 protein: ASSLKARTGVCSGANVLT
CDR3 length: 13; J gene: TRBJ2-7; V gene: TRBV6-5; CDR3 protein: ASSYADSSSYKQY
CDR3 length: 17; J gene: TRBJ2-2; V gene: TRBV6-1; CDR3 protein: ASSDTLPVGAANTGELF
CDR3 length: 15; J gene: TRBJ2-4; V gene: TRBV5-5; CDR3 protein: ASNLVGMREGSDIQY
CDR3 length: 14; J gene: TRBJ1-2; V gene: TRBV11-2; CDR3 protein: ASSPRGCDWNYGYT